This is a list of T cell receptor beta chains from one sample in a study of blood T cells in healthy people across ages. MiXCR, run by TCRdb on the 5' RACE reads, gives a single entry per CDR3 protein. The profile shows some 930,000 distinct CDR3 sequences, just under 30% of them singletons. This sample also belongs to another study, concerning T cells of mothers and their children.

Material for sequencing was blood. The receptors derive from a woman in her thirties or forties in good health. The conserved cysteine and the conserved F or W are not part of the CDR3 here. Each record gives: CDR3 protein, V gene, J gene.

SAEATGESTDTQY	TRBV20-1	TRBJ2-3
ASSEGIGGYT	TRBV2	TRBJ1-2
ASSPSGAARGREQY	TRBV6-6	TRBJ2-7
AWSVRTGGQPQH	TRBV30	TRBJ1-5
ASSQASGAIWGETQY	TRBV14	TRBJ2-5
ASPGPNNEQF	TRBV7-2	TRBJ2-1
ATFRTANTEAF	TRBV19	TRBJ1-1
ASSLEGHSPDTQY	TRBV5-1	TRBJ2-3
SVKAGGRDTQY	TRBV29-1	TRBJ2-3
ASSLDLREKLF	TRBV11-2	TRBJ1-4
ASSKGQGEAF	TRBV6-2/TRBV6-3	TRBJ1-1
ASSLGDRPSGYTEAF	TRBV11-1	TRBJ1-1
ASAQGADGYT	TRBV6-6	TRBJ1-2
ASSQTGYYGYT	TRBV3-1	TRBJ1-2
SARSRTGKALNQPQH	TRBV20-1	TRBJ1-5
ASSRQGQGTYEQY	TRBV4-1	TRBJ2-7
ASSFYRGSYEQY	TRBV12-3/TRBV12-4	TRBJ2-7
ASSQAGTDYGYT	TRBV4-2	TRBJ1-2
GARPPGSGASVLT	TRBV20-1	TRBJ2-6
ASSDPGLDTDTQY	TRBV2	TRBJ2-3
SVEDQTGGGTQY	TRBV29-1	TRBJ2-5
ASSQFTGSEKPF	TRBV7-2	TRBJ1-4
ASSFSNPQQGAGANVLT	TRBV27	TRBJ2-6
ASSPNRLNTGELF	TRBV7-9	TRBJ2-2
ASGRGLSSYGYT	TRBV3-1	TRBJ1-2
AGSPTGRGILSEQY	TRBV5-1	NA
ASSLEVTADTQY	TRBV5-1	TRBJ2-3
ASSAGGSGYNEQF	TRBV9	TRBJ2-1
ASSVQGTPFNQPQH	TRBV7-2	TRBJ1-5
ASSLAIAGGEQY	TRBV11-2	TRBJ2-7
ASSLPDLSYQETQY	TRBV5-1	TRBJ2-5
ASSQDHGNSISYEQY	TRBV4-3	TRBJ2-7
ASRTPSKTQY	TRBV6-5	TRBJ2-5
ASSPGLGMINEQF	TRBV12-3/TRBV12-4	TRBJ2-1
SAIGPHEQF	TRBV29-1	TRBJ2-1
ASREIQGTQY	TRBV2	TRBJ2-5
ATSRTGGSGANVLT	TRBV15	TRBJ2-6
ASSPLGRGGPYNEQF	TRBV12-3/TRBV12-4	TRBJ2-1
ASMAGRPSSGANVLT	TRBV7-8	TRBJ2-6
ASSLYQGSKSDSPLH	TRBV5-5	TRBJ1-6
ASSSSGTGTGEQY	TRBV5-1	TRBJ2-7
ASSPTGQGSSPLH	TRBV6-2/TRBV6-3	TRBJ1-6
SARQESTIF	TRBV20-1	TRBJ2-5
ASSSDGGNNSPLH	TRBV7-9	TRBJ1-6
ASTSFKEAF	TRBV6-6	TRBJ1-1
SASGGRETQY	TRBV20-1	TRBJ2-5
ASSPTGGKAEAF	TRBV7-2	TRBJ1-1
ASSQQLGDTQY	TRBV4-3	TRBJ2-3
AISAPGSGGSTDTQY	TRBV10-3	TRBJ2-3
ASSLSAGARSGANVLT	TRBV7-8	TRBJ2-6